This TCR beta chain was sequenced in a study of blood T cell repertoires in COVID-19. Across the whole study: PBMCs, B-cell-depleted T cells, or T cells were the source of the cDNA or gDNA that made up the material.

Deletions cut 3 bases from V and 5 bases from J, with 12 bases between. CDR3 length: 14 amino acids. Germline-derived CDR1 and CDR2 are SGHVS and FQNEAQ. This clone was seen just once. As originally analysed: The assay estimated nucleated cells by amplifying reference gene primers. Clones were sequenced by immunoSEQ multiplex PCR, and TCRdb holds only the in-frame ones, with some missing. D and trimming come from the DNA, and the V and J calls and clone size come from that table. The table records around 130,000 clones, around 87% of them present only once. This chain uses TRBV7-8 with TRBJ2-3; D may be TRBD2 (5 bases). Sequencing input: peripheral blood. The sequence derives from a woman between 50 and 59 years old who had recovered from COVID-19. For the CDR3, the DNA is TGTGCCAGCAGCTTGGGAAAAGGGAGAGATACGCAGTATTTT. The encoded protein is CASSLGKGRDTQYF.